This TCR beta chain is drawn from a study of shared clonotypes between healthy human individuals. The CDR3 contains 16 residues. The V segment lost 4 bases and the J segment 5 bases; nucleotides outside the gene matches: 10. The germline CDR1 and CDR2 sequences are SGHDT and YYEEEE. Libraries were prepared by immunoSEQ multiplex PCR; TCRdb keeps only in-frame clonotypes and omits some of them. The sample records some 2,400,000 clones, around 95% being singletons. Sequences were obtained from naive CD4+ T cells sorted from blood. Subset defined: CD45RA+ positively selected. This chain uses TRBV5-6 with TRBJ1-1, with 11 nucleotides matching TRBD1. The TCR was taken from a man in his late teens or twenties in good health. The CDR3 nucleotides are TGTGCCAGCAGCCTAAGGACAGGGGGCGGAGGGACTGAAGCTTTCTTT. Protein product: CASSLRTGGGGTEAFF.